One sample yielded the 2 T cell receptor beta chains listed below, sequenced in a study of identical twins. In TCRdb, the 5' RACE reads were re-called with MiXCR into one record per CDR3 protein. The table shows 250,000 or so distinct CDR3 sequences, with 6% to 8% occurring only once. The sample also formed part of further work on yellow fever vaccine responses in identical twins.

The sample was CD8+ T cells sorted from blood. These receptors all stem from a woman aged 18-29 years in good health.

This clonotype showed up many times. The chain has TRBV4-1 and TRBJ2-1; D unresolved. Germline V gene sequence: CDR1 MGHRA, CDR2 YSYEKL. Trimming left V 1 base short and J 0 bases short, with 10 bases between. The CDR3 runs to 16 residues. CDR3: CASSQVQASSYNEQFF. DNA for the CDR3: TGCGCCAGCAGCCAAGTTCAGGCGAGCTCCTACAATGAGCAGTTCTTC.

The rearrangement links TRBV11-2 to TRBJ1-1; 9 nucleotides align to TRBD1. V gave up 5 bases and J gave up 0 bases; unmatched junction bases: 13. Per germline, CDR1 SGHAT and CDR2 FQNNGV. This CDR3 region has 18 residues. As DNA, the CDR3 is TGTGCCAGCAGCCGGGGTAGGACAGGGGCCTTTTTGAACACTGAAGCTTTCTTT. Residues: CASSRGRTGAFLNTEAFF.